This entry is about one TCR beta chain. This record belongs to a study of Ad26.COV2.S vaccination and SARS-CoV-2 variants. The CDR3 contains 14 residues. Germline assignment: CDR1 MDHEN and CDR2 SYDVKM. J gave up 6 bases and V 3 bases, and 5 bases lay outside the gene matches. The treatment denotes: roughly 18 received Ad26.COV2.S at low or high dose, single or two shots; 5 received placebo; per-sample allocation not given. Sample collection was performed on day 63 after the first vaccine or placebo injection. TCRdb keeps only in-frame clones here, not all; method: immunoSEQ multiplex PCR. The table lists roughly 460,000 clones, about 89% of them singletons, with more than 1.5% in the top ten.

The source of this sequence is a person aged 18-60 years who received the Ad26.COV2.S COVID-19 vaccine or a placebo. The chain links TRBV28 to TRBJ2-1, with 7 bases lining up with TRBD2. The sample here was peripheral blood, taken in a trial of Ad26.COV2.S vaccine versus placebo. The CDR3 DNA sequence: TGTGCCAGCAGTTTGGTGACTAGCAGCAATGAGCAGTTCTTC. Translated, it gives CASSLVTSSNEQFF.